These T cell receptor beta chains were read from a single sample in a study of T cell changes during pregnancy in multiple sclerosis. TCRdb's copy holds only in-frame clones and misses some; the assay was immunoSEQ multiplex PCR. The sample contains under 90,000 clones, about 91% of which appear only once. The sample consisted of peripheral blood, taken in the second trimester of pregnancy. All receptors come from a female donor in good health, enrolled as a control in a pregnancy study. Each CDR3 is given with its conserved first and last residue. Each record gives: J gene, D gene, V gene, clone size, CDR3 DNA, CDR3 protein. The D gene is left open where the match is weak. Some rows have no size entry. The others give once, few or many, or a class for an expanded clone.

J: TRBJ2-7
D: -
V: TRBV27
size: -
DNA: TGTGCCAGCAGTCCACAGGGTTTCGGGGCCTACGAGCAGTACTTC
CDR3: CASSPQGFGAYEQYF

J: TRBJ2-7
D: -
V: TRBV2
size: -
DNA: TGTGCCAGCAAGAGGGCGGCGTACGAGCAGTACTTC
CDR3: CASKRAAYEQYF

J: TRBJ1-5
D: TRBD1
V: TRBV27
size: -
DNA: TGTGCCAGCAGTCCCGGGGACAGGCCTAATCAGCCCCAGCATTTT
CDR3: CASSPGDRPNQPQHF

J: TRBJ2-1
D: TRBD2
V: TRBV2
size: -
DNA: TGTGCCAGCAGTCCGGGACTAGCGGGAGGCAACGATGAGCAGTTCTTC
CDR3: CASSPGLAGGNDEQFF

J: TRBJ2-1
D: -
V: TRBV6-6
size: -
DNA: TGTGCCAGCAGTTACATGGGGACTTCCCTTTATAATGAGCAGTTCTTC
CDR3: CASSYMGTSLYNEQFF

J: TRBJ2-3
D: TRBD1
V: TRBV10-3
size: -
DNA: TGTGCCACACGGGCGACAGGGGCCAGCACAGATACGCAGTATTTT
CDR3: CATRATGASTDTQYF

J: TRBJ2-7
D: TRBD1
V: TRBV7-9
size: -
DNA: TGTGCCAGCAGCGTGGGACAGGGGGGAGGGTACGAGCAGTACTTC
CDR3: CASSVGQGGGYEQYF

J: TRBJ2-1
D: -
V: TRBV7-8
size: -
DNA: TGTGCCAGCGGGGCAGGATATGACAATGAGCAGTTCTTC
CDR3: CASGAGYDNEQFF

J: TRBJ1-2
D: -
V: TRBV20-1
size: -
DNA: TGCAGTGCCCCCCGGGGCTATGGCTACACCTTC
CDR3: CSAPRGYGYTF

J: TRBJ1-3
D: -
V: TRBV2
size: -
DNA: TGTGCCAGCAGTGCAACGAGAGGGAGTGGAAACACCATATATTTT
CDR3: CASSATRGSGNTIYF

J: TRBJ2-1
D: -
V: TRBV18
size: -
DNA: TGTGCCAGCTCACCCTCAAGCGATGAGCAGTTCTTC
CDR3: CASSPSSDEQFF

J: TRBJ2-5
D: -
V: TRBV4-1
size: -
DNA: TGCGCCAGCAGCCAGCTACAGGGCGGCGAGACCCAGTACTTC
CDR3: CASSQLQGGETQYF

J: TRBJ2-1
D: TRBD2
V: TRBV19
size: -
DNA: TGTGCCAGCCAACGGGGGGAAACATACAATGAGCAGTTCTTC
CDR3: CASQRGETYNEQFF

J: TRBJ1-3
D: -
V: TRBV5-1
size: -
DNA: TGCGCCAGCAGCTTGAACGGCCTGGGAGAAAACACCATATATTTT
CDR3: CASSLNGLGENTIYF

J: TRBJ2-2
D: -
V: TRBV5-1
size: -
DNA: TGCGCCAGCAGCATGCAGGGGAACGGGGAGCTGTTTTTT
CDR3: CASSMQGNGELFF

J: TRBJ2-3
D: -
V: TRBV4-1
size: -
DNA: TGCGCCAGCAGCCAAGAGAGGGGGGGAGGGCCCACAGATACGCAGTATTTT
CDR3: CASSQERGGGPTDTQYF

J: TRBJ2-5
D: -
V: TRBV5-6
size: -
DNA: TGTGCCAGCAGCTTTGGTACTGTACAAGAGACCCAGTACTTC
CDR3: CASSFGTVQETQYF

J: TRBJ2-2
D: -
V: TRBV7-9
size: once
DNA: TGTGCCAGCAGCCAAACGAACACCGGGGAGCTGTTTTTT
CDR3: CASSQTNTGELFF

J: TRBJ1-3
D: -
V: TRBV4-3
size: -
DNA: TGCGCCAGCAGCCAAGACTGGGGGGATGGAAACACCATATATTTT
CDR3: CASSQDWGDGNTIYF

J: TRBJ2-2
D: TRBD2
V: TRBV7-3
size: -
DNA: TGTGCCAGCAGCCCAGGACTAGTTGGCACCGGGGAGCTGTTTTTT
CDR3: CASSPGLVGTGELFF

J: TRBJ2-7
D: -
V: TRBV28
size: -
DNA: TGTGCCAGCAGTCCCGGACTGAACCTTTCCGAGCAGTACTTC
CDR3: CASSPGLNLSEQYF

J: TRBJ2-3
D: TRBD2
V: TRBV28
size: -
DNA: TGTGCCACGTACCAGCGGGGCAGAAGAAGCACAGATACGCAGTATTTT
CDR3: CATYQRGRRSTDTQYF

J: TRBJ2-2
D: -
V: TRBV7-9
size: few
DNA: TGTGCCAGCAGCTTAGGAGGCACCGGGGAGCTGTTTTTT
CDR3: CASSLGGTGELFF

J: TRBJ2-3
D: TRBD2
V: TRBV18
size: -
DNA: TGTGCCAGCTCGTCAGCGGGAAACACAGATACGCAGTATTTT
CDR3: CASSSAGNTDTQYF

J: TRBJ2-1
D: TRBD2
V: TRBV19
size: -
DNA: TGTGCCAGCACCGAGAGCGGGGGTTCCTACAATGAGCAGTTCTTC
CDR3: CASTESGGSYNEQFF

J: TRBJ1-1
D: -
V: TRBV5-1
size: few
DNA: TGCGCCAGCAGTTTCGACGGGATGAACACTGAAGCTTTCTTT
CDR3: CASSFDGMNTEAFF

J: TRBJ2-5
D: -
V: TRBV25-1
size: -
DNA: TGTGCCAGCAGTGAAACGGGAGTAAGGGAGACCCAGTACTTC
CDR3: CASSETGVRETQYF

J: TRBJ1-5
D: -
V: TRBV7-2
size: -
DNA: TGTGCCAGCAGCGACACCTCAGGGGCCAATCAGCCCCAGCATTTT
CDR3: CASSDTSGANQPQHF

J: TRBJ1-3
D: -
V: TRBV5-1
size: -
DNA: TGCGCCAGCAGCATAGCTACAGGCTCTGGAAACACCATATATTTT
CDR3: CASSIATGSGNTIYF

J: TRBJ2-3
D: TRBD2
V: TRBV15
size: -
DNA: TGTGCCACCAGCAGAGAGGGGGCGGGAGGGCCAAATACGCAGTATTTT
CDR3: CATSREGAGGPNTQYF

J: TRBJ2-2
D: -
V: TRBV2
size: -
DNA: TGTGCCAGCAGTGACCGGGATACCGGGGAGCTGTTTTTT
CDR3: CASSDRDTGELFF

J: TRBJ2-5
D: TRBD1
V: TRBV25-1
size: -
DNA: TGTGCCAGCAGTTACAGGGGGACGAAGACCCAGTACTTC
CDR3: CASSYRGTKTQYF

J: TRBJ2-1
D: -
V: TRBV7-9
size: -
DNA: TGTGCCAGCAGCTTGGACCGGGACACCGCGTTCTTC
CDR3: CASSLDRDTAFF

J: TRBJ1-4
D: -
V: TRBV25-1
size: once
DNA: TGTGCCAGCAGTGAATCGTTCGGGAGGACATCAACTAATGAAAAACTGTTTTTT
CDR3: CASSESFGRTSTNEKLFF

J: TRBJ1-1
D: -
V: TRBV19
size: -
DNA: TGTGCCAGTATCCCGAAGGGAGCGAACACTGAAGCTTTCTTT
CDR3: CASIPKGANTEAFF

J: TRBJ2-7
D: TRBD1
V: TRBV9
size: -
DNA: TGTGCCAGCAGCCTCCGGGACAGACCCTACGAGCAGTACTTC
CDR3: CASSLRDRPYEQYF

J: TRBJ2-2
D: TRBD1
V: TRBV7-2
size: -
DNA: TGTGCCAGCAGCCCAGACAGGGGCCGGGAGCTGTTTTTT
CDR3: CASSPDRGRELFF

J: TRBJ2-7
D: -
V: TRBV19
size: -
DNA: TGTGCCAGTAGCAATATCCGGCAGGGAACCTACGAGCAGTACTTC
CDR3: CASSNIRQGTYEQYF

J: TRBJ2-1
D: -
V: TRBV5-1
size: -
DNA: TGCGCCAGCAGCTTGGGTCTCGGGAGCGCCTACAATGAGCAGTTCTTC
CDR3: CASSLGLGSAYNEQFF

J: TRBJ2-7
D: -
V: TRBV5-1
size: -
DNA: TGCGCCAGCAGCTTACGGGGAGGATCGGTCGAGCAGTACTTC
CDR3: CASSLRGGSVEQYF

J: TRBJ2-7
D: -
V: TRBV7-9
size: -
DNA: TGTGCCAGCAGCTTAGCGGGAGTGCACGAGCAGTACTTC
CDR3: CASSLAGVHEQYF

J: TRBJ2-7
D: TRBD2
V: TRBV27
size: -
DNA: TGTGCCAGCAGCTCCTTGGGTAGCGGGAGGCCCTACGAGCAGTACTTC
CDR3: CASSSLGSGRPYEQYF

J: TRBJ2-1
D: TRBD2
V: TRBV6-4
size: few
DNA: TGTGCCAGCAGTGGGACTAGCGGGAGCAATGAGCAGTTCTTC
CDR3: CASSGTSGSNEQFF

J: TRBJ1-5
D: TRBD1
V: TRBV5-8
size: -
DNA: TGTGCCAGCAGCCGAATACGGGACAGGGGGCATCAGCCCCAGCATTTT
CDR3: CASSRIRDRGHQPQHF

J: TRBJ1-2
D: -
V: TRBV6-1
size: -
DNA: TGTGCCAGCAGTGAATTGTCGGGGTATGGCTACACCTTC
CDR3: CASSELSGYGYTF

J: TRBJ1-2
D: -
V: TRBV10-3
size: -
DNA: TGTGCCATCAGATCCGGGGGCTATGGCTACACCTTC
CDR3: CAIRSGGYGYTF

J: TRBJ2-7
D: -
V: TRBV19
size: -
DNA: TGTGCCAGTAGTATCGCGGGGACAGCGTACGAGCAGTACTTC
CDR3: CASSIAGTAYEQYF

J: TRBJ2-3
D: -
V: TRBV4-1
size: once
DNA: TGCGCCAGGCGGAGGTATAGCACAGATACGCAGTATTTT
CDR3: CARRRYSTDTQYF

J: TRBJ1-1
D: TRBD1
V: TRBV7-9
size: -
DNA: TGTGCCAGCAGCGGGACAGGATTGAACACTGAAGCTTTCTTT
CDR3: CASSGTGLNTEAFF

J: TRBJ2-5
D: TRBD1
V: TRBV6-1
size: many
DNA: TGTGCCAGCAGTGGATTCAGGGGGTTGAGGGAGACCCAGTACTTC
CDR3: CASSGFRGLRETQYF

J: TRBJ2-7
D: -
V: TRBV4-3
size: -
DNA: TGCGCCAGCAGCCAACGTTCCTGGTACGCGGAGGGGATCTACGAGCAGTACTTC
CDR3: CASSQRSWYAEGIYEQYF

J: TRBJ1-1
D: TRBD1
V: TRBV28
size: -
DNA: TGTGCCAGCAGTGGACAGGTTATACAGAACACTGAAGCTTTCTTT
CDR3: CASSGQVIQNTEAFF

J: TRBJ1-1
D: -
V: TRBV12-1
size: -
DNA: TGTGCCAGCAGTTTGATTTGGGACAGGGAAGGGATAAGGAACACTGAAGCTTTCTTT
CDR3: CASSLIWDREGIRNTEAFF

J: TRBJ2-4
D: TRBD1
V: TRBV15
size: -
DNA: TGTGCCACCAGCAGCGGACAGGACAAAAACATTCAGTACTTC
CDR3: CATSSGQDKNIQYF

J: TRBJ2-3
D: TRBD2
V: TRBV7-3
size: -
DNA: TGTGCCAGCAGCTCAGGACTAGGAAGCACAGATACGCAGTATTTT
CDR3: CASSSGLGSTDTQYF

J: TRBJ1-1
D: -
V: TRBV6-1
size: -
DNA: TGTGCCAGCAGTCCCGGCGGGAACACTGAAGCTTTCTTT
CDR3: CASSPGGNTEAFF

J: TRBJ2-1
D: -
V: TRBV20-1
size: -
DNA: TGCAGTGCGAGCAAATACAATGAGCAGTTCTTC
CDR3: CSASKYNEQFF

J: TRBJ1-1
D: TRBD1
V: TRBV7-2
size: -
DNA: TGTGCCAGCAGCCCAAGAGACAGGGGGCGCTTCGCTGAAGCTTTCTTT
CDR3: CASSPRDRGRFAEAFF

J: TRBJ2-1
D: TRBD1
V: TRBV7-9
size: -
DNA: TGTGCCAGCAGGGACACACAGGGGGCTATACTTAGCTCCTACAATGAGCAGTTCTTC
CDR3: CASRDTQGAILSSYNEQFF

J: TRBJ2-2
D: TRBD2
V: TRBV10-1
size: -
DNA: TGCGCCAGCAGTGCAGGGAGGGCGAACACCGGGGAGCTGTTTTTT
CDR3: CASSAGRANTGELFF